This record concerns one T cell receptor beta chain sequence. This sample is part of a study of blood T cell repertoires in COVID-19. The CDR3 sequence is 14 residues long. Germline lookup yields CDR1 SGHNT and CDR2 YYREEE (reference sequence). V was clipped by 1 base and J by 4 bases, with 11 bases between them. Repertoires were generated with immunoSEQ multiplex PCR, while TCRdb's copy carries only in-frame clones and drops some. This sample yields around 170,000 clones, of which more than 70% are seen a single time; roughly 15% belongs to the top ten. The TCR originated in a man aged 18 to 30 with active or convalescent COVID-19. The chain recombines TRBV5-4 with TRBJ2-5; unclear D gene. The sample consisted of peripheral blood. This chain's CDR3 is CASSLRSSGETQYF. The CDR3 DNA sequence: TGTGCCAGCAGCTTGAGGAGTTCGGGAGAGACCCAGTACTTC. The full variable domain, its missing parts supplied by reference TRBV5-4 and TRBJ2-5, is ETGVTQSPTHLIKTRGQQVTLRCSSQSGHNTVSWYQQALGQGPQFIFQYYREEENGRGNFPPRFSGLQFPNYSSELNVNALELDDSALYLCASSLRSSGETQYFGPGTRLLVL.